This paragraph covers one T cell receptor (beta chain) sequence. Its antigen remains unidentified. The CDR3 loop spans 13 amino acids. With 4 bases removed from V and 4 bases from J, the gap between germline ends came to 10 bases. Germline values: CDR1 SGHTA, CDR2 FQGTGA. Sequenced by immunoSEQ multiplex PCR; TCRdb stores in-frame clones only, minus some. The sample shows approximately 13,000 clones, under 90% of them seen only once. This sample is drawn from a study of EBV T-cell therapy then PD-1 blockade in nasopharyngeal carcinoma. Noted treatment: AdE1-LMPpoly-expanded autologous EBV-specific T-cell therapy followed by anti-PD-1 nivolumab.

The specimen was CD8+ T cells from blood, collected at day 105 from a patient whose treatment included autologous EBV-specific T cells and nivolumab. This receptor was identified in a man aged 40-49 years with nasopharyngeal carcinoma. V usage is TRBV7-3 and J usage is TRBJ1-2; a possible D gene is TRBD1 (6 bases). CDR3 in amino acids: CASSSGQLYGYTF. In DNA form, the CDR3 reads TGTGCCAGCAGCTCGGGACAACTCTATGGCTACACCTTC.